This T cell receptor beta chain was retrieved from a study of OX40 agonist ivuxolimab in advanced cancers. Method: immunoSEQ multiplex PCR; TCRdb's copy keeps in-frame clones and lacks some. The table has roughly 46,000 clones, 87% seen once. With 10 bases removed from V and 2 bases from J, the gap between germline ends came to 17 bases. This CDR3 is 14 amino acids long. Germline V gene sequence: CDR1 ENHRY, CDR2 SYGVKD. This chain links TRBV10-3 with TRBJ1-2, with D maybe TRBD1 (5 bases). The sample was CD4+ or CD8+ T cells sorted from blood, taken in a trial of the OX40 agonist ivuxolimab. The TCR was taken from an adult with an advanced solid tumor such as melanoma, head and neck, liver or kidney cancer. The CDR3 DNA sequence: TGTGCCACACAATCAGGGCCCTTAAACTATGGCTACACCTTC. It yields the protein CATQSGPLNYGYTF.